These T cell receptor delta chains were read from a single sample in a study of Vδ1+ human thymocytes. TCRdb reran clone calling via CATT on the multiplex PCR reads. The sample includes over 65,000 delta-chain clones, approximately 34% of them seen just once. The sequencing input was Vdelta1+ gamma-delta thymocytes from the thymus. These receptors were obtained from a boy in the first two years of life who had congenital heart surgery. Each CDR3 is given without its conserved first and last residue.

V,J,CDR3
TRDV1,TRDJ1,ALGEIRGWGMYTDKLI
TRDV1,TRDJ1,ALGEPSFPTVLGMAYTDKLI
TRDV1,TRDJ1,ALGDRTWPSKHLGWGSGPVILI
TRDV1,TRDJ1,ALGERSYVLGGHTDKLI
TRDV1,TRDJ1,ALGEPPKPTDTGSDKLI
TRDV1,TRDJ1,ALGPTTVLGDDKLI
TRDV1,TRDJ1,ALGERGYWGIVGRTDKLI
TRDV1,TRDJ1,ALETSVLGDPHTDKPI
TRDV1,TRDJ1,ALGELPDDKLI
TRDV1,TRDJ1,ALGVPPLPYWGHPRTDKLI
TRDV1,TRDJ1,ALGTPRKDTDKLI
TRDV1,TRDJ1,ALGASSYLSVGDTGTDKLI
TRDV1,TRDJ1,ALGELASTSQLTHLAYTDKLI
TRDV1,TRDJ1,ALGVHLPPPDKLI
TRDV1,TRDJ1,ALGTQFLHPLGDRRNTDKLI
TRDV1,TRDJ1,ALGELRPSIRAGGYPTYTDKLI
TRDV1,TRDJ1,ALGELYWGPRKLI
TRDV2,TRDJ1,ACATVLLGDTIITDKLI
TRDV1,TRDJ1,ALGEQFADKLI
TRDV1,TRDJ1,ALGQLPNSFPVWARYTDKLI
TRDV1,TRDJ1,ALGIPKEPGRLTDKLI
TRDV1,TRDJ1,ALGDVPSGGHTDKLI
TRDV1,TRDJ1,ALTVLGDISFPDKLI
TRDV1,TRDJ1,ALGTHCLPLLRGIQGYTDKLI
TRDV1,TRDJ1,ALGERRTKVAYTDKLI
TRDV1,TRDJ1,ALGGLLFANPGGYETDKLI
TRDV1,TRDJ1,ALGELAFLGVKLI
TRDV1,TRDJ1,ALGELSYGALGDTDKLI
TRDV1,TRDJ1,ALGELWSWGLHTDNLI
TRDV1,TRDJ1,ALGERWYIPTPFGGLI
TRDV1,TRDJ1,ALGESDGSGVLTDKLI
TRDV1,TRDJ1,ALGELFPLGDIWSDKLI
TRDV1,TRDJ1,ALGEYWTSYRTGEVDTDKLI
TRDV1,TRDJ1,ALGEGGVFTDYTDKLI